This T cell receptor beta chain was captured by sequencing in a study of OX40 agonist ivuxolimab in advanced cancers. Regarding the research as a whole: Ivuxolimab was an agonistic, fully human IgG2 monoclonal antibody directed against OX40 (CD134), a costimulatory receptor. Intravenous ivuxolimab was administered to patients every 2 weeks at six dose levels: 0.01, 0.1, 0.3, 1.5, 3 and 10 mg/kg. Of the 50 to 55 patients in dose escalation, about 20 had hepatocellular carcinoma, roughly 15 had melanoma, 9 had renal cell carcinoma and 9 had head and neck cancer. The dose-escalation cohort was 82.7% male with a mean age of approximately 60 years, ranging from roughly 23 to 79. Prior anti-PD-1, anti-PD-L1 or anti-CTLA-4 therapy was permitted, and approximately 39% of dose-escalation patients had received checkpoint inhibitors. Three dose-escalation patients achieved partial responses, one with hepatocellular carcinoma and two with cutaneous melanoma. Peripheral TCRbeta sequencing aimed to test whether ivuxolimab altered TCR sequence diversity and caused clonal T-cell expansion. The monotherapy dose-escalation portion (N of about 52 patients) of the phase I ivuxolimab trial is reported in the paper. The paper's findings and limits, for the study overall: Partial responders in the 0.1-3.0 mg/kg groups had among the lowest normalized peripheral clonal expansion, especially among CD8+ T cells. After ivuxolimab, expanded clones were on average more numerous among CD8+ T cells than among CD4+ T cells. Antigen specificity was not determined for the clonally expanded peripheral T cells. Low levels of normalized T-cell clonal expansion were also seen in some patients who did not respond. At doses of 0.1 to 3.0 mg/kg, clonal expansion of both CD4+ and CD8+ T cells in blood was seen between baseline and week 6.

Genomic DNA was extracted from sorted cells for sequencing of the TCRbeta CDR3 region. The immunoSEQ Assay was used to sequence the TCRbeta CDR3 regions. Imported from immuneACCESS, the table was reduced by TCRdb to in-frame sequences with V and J called. These copies leave out some clones; in studies compared against another copy, an unresolved V gene accounts for under half, and the cause of the remainder is not known. This sample lists about 20,000 clones; 85% to 90% were detected once. 25% to 30% of the sample goes to the ten largest clones. The CDR3, cysteine through phenylalanine, is 19 amino acids long. Only the CDR3 part of the read is kept: 57 bases, read in frame from the first base. CDR1 and CDR2, per the germline V gene, are LGHNA and YSLEER. V is clipped by 3 bases and J by 1 base, and the sequence between their germline boundaries is 24 bases long. Patients with a history of autoimmune disease or receiving systemic immunosuppression were excluded from the trial. Peripheral blood for TCR sequencing was drawn from every dose cohort at baseline, at cycle 4 day 1 and at cycle 7 day 1. The samples were drawn from a first-in-human, open-label, multicenter phase I dose-escalation trial of ivuxolimab. Adults with locally advanced or metastatic melanoma, renal cell, hepatocellular, or head and neck squamous cell carcinoma were enrolled in the trial. Before TCR sequencing, CD4+ and CD8+ T cells were separately sorted from peripheral blood.

For this clone: Its antigen remains unidentified. The sample holds no much larger clone one base away, and base qualities are not on file.

This specimen consisted of CD4+ or CD8+ T cells sorted from blood, obtained in a trial of the OX40 agonist ivuxolimab. Recombination connected TRBV4-3 to TRBJ1-2, with the D gene call left open. This clonotype was sampled from an adult with an advanced solid tumor such as melanoma, head and neck, liver or kidney cancer. The DNA reads TGCGCCAGCAGCCACGGGTGGGTCTCTAGACATCGAATTAACTATGGCTACACCTTC. Translation gives CASSHGWVSRHRINYGYTF.